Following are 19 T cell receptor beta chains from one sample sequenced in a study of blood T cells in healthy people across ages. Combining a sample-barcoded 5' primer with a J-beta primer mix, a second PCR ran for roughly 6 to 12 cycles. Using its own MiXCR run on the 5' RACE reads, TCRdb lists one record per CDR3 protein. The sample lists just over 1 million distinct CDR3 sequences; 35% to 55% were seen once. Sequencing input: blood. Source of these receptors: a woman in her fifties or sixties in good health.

The CDR3 here is CSARGTGERYGYTF. CDR3 DNA: TGCAGTGCTAGAGGGACAGGGGAGCGGTATGGCTACACCTTC. This chain connects TRBV20-1 to TRBJ1-2, with 9 bases matching TRBD1. Germline assignment: CDR1 DFQATT and CDR2 SNEGSKA (reference sequence). V shed 1 base, J shed 5 bases, and the junction held 5 bases outside the gene matches. The CDR3 covers 14 residues.

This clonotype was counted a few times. The CDR3 sequence: CASTLGLNYGYTF. CDR3 in DNA: TGTGCCAGCACCCTTGGGCTTAACTATGGCTACACCTTC. V usage is TRBV2 and J usage is TRBJ1-2, with D uncertain. Trimming shortened V by 7 bases and J by 1 base, and 10 bases separated the two germline ends. Germline CDR1 reads SNHLY; CDR2 reads FYNNEI. The CDR3 has 13 residues.

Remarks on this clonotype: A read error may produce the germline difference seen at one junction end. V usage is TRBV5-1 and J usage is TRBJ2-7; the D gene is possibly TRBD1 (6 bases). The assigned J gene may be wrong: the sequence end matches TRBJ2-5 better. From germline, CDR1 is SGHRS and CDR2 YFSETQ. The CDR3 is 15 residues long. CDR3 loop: CASNLQGTSQETQYF. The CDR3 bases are TGCGCCAGCAACTTGCAGGGGACGTCACAAGAGACCCAGTACTTC.

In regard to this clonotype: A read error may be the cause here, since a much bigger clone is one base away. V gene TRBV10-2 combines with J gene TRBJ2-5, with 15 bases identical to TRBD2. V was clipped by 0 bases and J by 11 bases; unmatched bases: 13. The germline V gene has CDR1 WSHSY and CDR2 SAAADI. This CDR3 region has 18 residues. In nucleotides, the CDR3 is TGCGCCAGCAGTGAGTCGAAGGGACTAGCGGGAGGAGGGAATGAGCAGTACTTC. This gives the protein CASSESKGLAGGGNEQYF.

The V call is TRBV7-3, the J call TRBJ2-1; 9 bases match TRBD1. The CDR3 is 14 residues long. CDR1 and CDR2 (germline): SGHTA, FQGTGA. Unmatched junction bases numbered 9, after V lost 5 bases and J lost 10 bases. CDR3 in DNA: TGTGCCAGCAGCCCCCGGGACAGGGATGGAGAGCAGTTCTTC. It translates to CASSPRDRDGEQFF.

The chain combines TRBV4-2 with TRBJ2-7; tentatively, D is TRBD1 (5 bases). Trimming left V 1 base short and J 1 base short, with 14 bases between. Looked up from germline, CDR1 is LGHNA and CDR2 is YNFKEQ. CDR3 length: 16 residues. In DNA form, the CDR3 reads TGTGCCAGCAGCCAAGTATCACAGGACCTTTCCTACGAGCAGTACTTC. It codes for CASSQVSQDLSYEQYF.

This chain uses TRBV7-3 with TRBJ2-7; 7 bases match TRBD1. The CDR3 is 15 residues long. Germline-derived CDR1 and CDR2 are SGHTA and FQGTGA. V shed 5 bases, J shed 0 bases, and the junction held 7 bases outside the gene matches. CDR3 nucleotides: TGTGCCAGCAGCCGGACAGGAAAAAGCTCCTACGAGCAGTACTTC. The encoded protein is CASSRTGKSSYEQYF.

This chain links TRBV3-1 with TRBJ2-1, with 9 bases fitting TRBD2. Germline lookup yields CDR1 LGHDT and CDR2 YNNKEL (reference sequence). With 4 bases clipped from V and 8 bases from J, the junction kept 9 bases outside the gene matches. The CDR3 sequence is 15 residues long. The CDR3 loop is CASSPLAGAVYEQFF. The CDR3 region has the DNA TGTGCCAGCAGCCCCTTAGCGGGAGCGGTGTATGAGCAGTTCTTC.

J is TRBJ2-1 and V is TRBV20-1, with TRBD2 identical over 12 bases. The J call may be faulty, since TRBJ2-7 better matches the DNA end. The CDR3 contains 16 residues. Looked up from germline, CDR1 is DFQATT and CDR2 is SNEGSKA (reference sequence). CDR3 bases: TGCAGTGCCCTTCCAAGACGACTAGCGGGAGACTACGAGCAGTACTTC. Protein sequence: CSALPRRLAGDYEQYF.

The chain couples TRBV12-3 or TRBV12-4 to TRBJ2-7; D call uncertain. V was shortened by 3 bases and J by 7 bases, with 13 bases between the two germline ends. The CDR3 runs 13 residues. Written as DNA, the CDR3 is TGTGCCAGCAGTTTGTATGAGGTCGGTGAGCAGTACTTC. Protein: CASSLYEVGEQYF.

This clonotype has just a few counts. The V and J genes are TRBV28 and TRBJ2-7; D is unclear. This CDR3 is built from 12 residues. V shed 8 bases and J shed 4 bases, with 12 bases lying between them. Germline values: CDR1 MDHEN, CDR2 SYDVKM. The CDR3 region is CASEAQRYEQYF. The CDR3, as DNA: TGTGCCAGCGAGGCCCAGCGATACGAGCAGTACTTC.

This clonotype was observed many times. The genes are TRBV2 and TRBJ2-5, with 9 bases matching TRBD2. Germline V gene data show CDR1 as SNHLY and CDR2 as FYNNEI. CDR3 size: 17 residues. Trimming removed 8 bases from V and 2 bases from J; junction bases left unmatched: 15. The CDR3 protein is CASGSNPSSGEQETQYF. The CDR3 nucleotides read TGTGCCAGCGGCTCAAACCCGTCTAGCGGGGAACAAGAGACCCAGTACTTC. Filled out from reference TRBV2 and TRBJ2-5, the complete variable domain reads EPEVTQTPSHQVTQMGQEVILRCVPISNHLYFYWYRQILGQKVEFLVSFYNNEISEKSEIFDDQFSVERPDGSNFTLKIRSTKLEDSAMYFCASGSNPSSGEQETQYFGPGTRLLVL.

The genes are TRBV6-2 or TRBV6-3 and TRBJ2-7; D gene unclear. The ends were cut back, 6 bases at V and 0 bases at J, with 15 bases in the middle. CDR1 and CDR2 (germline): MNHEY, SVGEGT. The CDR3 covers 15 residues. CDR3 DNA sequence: TGTGCCAGCAGACGGGCGAGCAAGAGCTCCTACGAGCAGTACTTC. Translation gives CASRRASKSSYEQYF.

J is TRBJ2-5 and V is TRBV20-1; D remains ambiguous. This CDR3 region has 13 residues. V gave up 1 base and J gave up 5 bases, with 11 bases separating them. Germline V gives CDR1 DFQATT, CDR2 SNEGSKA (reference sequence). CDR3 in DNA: TGCAGTGCTAGAGGAGTCGGACGGGAGACCCAGTACTTC. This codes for CSARGVGRETQYF.

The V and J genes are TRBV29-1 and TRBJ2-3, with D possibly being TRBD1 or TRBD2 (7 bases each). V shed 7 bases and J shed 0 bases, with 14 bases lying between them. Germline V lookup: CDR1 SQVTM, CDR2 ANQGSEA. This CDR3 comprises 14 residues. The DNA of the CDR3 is TGCAGCGCTACCAGGGGGGGAAGCACAGATACGCAGTATTTT. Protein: CSATRGGSTDTQYF.

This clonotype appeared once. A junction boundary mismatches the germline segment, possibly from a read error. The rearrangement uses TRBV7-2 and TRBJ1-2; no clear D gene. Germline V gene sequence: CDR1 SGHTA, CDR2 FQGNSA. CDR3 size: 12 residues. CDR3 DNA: TGTGCCAGCAGCTTAAGCCAGTATGACTACACCTTC. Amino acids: CASSLSQYDYTF.

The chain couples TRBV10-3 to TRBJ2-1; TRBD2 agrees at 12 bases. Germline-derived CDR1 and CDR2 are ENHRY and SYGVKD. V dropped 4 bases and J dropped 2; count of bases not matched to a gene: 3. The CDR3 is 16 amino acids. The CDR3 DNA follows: TGTGCCATCAGTGGGACTAGCGGGGAGGCCTACAATGAGCAGTTCTTC. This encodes CAISGTSGEAYNEQFF.

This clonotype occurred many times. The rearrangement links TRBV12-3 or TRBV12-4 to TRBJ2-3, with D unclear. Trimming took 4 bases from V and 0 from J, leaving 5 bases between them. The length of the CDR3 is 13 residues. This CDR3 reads CASSSASTDTQYF. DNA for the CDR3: TGTGCCAGCAGTTCAGCTAGCACAGATACGCAGTATTTT.

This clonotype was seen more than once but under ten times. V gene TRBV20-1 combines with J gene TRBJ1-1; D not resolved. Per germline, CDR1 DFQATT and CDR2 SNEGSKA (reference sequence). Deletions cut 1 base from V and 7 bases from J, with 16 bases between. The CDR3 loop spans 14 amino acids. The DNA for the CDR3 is TGCAGTGCTAGAGTCCTGGAGAATGATAATGAAGCTTTCTTT. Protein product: CSARVLENDNEAFF.